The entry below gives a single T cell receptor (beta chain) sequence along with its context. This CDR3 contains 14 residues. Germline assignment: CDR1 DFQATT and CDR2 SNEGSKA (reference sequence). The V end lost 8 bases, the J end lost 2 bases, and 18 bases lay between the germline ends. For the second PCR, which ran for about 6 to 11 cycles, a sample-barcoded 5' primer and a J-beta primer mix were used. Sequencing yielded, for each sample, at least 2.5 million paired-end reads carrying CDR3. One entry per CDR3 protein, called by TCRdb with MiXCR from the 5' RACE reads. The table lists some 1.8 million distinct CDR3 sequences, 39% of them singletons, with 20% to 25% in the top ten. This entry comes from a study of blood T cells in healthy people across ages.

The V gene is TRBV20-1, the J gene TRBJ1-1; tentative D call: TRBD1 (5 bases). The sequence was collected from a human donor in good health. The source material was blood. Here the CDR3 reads CSTEGHRINTEAFF. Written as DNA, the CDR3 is TGCAGTACCGAAGGACACAGAATTAACACTGAAGCTTTCTTT.